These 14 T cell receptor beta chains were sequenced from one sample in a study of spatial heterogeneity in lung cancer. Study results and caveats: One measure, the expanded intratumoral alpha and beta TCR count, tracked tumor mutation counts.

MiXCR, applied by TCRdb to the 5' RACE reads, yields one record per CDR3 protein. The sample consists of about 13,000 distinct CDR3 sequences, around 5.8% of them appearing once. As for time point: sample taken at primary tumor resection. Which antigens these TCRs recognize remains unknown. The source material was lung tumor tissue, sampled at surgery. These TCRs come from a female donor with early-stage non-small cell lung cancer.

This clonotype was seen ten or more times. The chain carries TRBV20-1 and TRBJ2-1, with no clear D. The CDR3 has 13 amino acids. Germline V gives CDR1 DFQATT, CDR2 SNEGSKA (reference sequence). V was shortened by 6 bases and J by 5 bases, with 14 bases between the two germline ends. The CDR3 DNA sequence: TGCAGTGCCAGTGTTTTCGATAACAATGAGCAGTTCTTC. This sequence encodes CSASVFDNNEQFF.

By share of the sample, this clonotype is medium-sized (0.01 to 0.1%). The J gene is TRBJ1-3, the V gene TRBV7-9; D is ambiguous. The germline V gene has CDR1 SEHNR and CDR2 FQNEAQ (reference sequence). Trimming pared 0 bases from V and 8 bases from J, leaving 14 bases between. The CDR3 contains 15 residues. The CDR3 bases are TGTGCCAGCAGCTTAGCGACAACTTATTACGACACCATATATTTT. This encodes CASSLATTYYDTIYF.

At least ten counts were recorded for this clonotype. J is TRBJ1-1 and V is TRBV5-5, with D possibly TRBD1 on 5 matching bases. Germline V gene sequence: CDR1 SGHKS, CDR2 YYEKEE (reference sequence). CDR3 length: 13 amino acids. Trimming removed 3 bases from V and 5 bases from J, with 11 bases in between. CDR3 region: CASSSRGVTEAFF. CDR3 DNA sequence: TGTGCCAGCAGCTCTCGGGGGGTGACTGAAGCTTTCTTT.

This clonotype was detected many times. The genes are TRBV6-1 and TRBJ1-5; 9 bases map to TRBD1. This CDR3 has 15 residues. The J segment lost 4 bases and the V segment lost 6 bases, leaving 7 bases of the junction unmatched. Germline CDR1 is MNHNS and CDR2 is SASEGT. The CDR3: CASREQGAPNQPQHF. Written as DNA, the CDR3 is TGTGCCAGCAGAGAACAGGGGGCGCCGAATCAGCCCCAGCATTTT.

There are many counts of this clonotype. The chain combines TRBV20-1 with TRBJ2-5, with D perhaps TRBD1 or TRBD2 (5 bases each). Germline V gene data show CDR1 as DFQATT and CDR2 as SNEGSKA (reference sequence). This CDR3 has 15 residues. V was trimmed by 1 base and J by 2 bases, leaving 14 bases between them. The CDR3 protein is CSARALAGPQETQYF. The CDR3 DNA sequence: TGCAGTGCTAGAGCTCTAGCAGGGCCACAAGAGACCCAGTACTTC.

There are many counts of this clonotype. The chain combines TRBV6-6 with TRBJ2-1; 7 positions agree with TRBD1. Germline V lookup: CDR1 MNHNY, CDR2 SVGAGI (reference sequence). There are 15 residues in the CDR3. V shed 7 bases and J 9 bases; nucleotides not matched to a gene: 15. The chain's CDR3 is CASMKQQGLGVEQFF. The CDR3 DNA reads TGTGCCAGCATGAAACAACAGGGGCTCGGTGTTGAGCAGTTCTTC.

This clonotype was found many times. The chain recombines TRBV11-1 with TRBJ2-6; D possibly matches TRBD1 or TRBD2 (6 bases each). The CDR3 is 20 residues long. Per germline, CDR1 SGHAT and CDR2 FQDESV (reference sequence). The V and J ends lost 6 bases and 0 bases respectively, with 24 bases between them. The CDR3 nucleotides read TGTGCCAGCAGTAGATCATTTGGGGGGCGATTATCCTCTGGGGCCAACGTCCTGACTTTC. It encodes CASSRSFGGRLSSGANVLTF.

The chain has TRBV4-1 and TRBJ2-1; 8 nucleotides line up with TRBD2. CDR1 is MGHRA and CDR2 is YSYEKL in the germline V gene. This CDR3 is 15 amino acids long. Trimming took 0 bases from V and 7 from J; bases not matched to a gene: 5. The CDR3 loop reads CASSQDPGLGNEQFF. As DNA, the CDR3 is TGCGCCAGCAGCCAAGATCCGGGACTAGGGAATGAGCAGTTCTTC.

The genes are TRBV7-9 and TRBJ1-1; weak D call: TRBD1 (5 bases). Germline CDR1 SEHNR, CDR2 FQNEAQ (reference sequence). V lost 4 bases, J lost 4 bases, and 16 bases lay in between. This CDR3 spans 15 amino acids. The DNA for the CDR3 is TGTGCCAGCAGCTCGAACGCCGGGGGATTCACTGAAGCTTTCTTT. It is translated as CASSSNAGGFTEAFF.

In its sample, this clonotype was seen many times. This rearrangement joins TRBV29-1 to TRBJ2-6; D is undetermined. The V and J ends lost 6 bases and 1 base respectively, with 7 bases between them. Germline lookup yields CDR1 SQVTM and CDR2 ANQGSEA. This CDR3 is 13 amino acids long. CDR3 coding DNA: TGCAGCGTGACGGCGTCTGGGGCCAACGTCCTGACTTTC. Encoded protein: CSVTASGANVLTF.

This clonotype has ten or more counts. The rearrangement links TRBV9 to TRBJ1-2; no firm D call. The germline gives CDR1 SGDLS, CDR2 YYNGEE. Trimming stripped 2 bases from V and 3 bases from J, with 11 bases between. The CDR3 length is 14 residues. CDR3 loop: CASSVDSLHYGYTF. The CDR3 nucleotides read TGTGCCAGCAGCGTGGACTCACTACACTATGGCTACACCTTC.

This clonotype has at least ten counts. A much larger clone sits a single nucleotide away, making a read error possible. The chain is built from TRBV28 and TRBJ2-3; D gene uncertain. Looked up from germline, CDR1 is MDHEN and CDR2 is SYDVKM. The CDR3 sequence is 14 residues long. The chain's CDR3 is CASSFVSGTDMQYF. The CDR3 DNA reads TGTGCCAGCAGTTTTGTATCGGGCACAGATATGCAGTATTTT.

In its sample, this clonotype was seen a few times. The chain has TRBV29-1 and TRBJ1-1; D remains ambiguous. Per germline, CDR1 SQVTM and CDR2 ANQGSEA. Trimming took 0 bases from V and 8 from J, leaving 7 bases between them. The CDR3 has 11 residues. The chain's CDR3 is CSVEDRMEAFF. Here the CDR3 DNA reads TGCAGCGTTGAAGACAGGATGGAAGCTTTCTTT. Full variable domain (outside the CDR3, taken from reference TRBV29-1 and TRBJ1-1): SAVISQKPSRDICQRGTSLTIQCQVDSQVTMMFWYRQQPGQSLTLIATANQGSEATYESGFVIDKFPISRPNLTFSTLTVSNMSPEDSSIYLCSVEDRMEAFFGQGTRLTVV.

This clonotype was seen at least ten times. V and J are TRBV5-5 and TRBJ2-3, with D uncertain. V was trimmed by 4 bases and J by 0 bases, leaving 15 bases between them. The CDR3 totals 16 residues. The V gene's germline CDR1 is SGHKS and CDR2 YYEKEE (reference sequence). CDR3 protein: CASSGISLRSTDTQYF. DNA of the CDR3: TGTGCCAGCAGCGGGATATCTCTCCGGAGCACAGATACGCAGTATTTT. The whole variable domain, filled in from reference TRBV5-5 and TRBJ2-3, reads DAGVTQSPTHLIKTRGQQVTLRCSPISGHKSVSWYQQVLGQGPQFIFQYYEKEERGRGNFPDRFSARQFPNYSSELNVNALLLGDSALYLCASSGISLRSTDTQYFGPGTRLTVL.